These 21 T cell receptor beta chains originate from one sample sequenced in a study of sequential checkpoint blockade in melanoma. Generated by immunoSEQ multiplex PCR, the TCRdb table keeps only in-frame clones and is missing some. This sample has 4,000 to 5,000 clones; under 40% occur once, and the top ten carry around 6.7%. Described treatment: randomized to nivolumab then ipilimumab (arm A) or the reverse (arm B). This sample comprised tumor tissue (inferred from file names), obtained from a patient given nivolumab and ipilimumab in sequence. The receptors shown here come from a human donor with melanoma.

This clone was detected only a few times. V usage is TRBV30 and J usage is TRBJ1-5; D perhaps matches TRBD1 (5 bases). Trimming removed 7 bases from V and 13 bases from J, with 20 bases in between. CDR3 length: 12 amino acids. Looked up from germline, CDR1 is GTSNPN and CDR2 is SVGIG (reference sequence). The CDR3 protein is CAFGGPADEQHF. Written as DNA, the CDR3 is TGTGCCTTCGGGGGACCGGCGGATGAGCAGCATTTT.

This clone was seen only a few times. J is TRBJ2-7 and V is TRBV28; 7 bases agree with TRBD2. Germline loops: CDR1 MDHEN, CDR2 SYDVKM. V lost 3 bases and J lost 1; bases outside the gene matches: 6. There are 15 residues in the CDR3. The CDR3 nucleotides are TGTGCCAGCAGTTTGGCGGCTAGCGGATCCTACGAGCAGTACTTC. It yields the protein CASSLAASGSYEQYF.

The table lists this clone with a few counts. This chain links TRBV6-8 with TRBJ2-5; unclear D gene. Per the germline V gene, CDR1 is MNHGY and CDR2 is SAAAGT. This CDR3 is 13 amino acids long. V lost 2 bases, J lost 2 bases, and 6 bases lay in between. This CDR3 is CASSYHLQETQYF. CDR3 in DNA: TGTGCCAGCAGTTACCACTTGCAAGAGACCCAGTACTTC.

In this sample, this clone turned up a few times. This rearrangement joins TRBV18 to TRBJ1-1; D not resolved. The CDR3 is made up of 15 amino acids. The V gene lost 3 bases and the J gene lost 4 bases, with 15 bases spanning the gap. The germline V gene encodes CDR1 KGHSH and CDR2 LQKENI. CDR3 in amino acids: CASSPLGVSGTEAFF. The CDR3 DNA follows: TGTGCCAGCTCACCTCTAGGCGTATCGGGCACTGAAGCTTTCTTT.

V usage is TRBV10-3 and J usage is TRBJ1-1; a weak D match, TRBD1 (5 bases). Between the trimmed V and J ends, which lost 2 bases and 0 bases, there was a span of 10 bases. The CDR3 totals 15 residues. CDR1 is ENHRY and CDR2 is SYGVKD in the germline V gene. The CDR3 is CAISEGGRVNTEAFF. Here the CDR3 DNA reads TGTGCCATCAGTGAGGGGGGACGGGTGAACACTGAAGCTTTCTTT.

This chain joins TRBV11-3 and TRBJ1-1; D uncertain. The CDR3 is made up of 15 amino acids. Looked up from germline, CDR1 is SGHNT and CDR2 is YENEEA. Trimming cost V 8 bases and J 5 bases, with 21 bases left between them. CDR3: CASRLRTRDRTEAFF. CDR3 DNA sequence: TGTGCCAGCCGACTCCGGACTCGCGACCGGACTGAAGCTTTCTTT.

This rearrangement joins TRBV7-6 to TRBJ2-4; tentatively, D is TRBD2 (6 bases). CDR1 and CDR2 (germline): SGHVS, FNYEAQ. The CDR3 covers 15 residues. Trimming cost V 1 base and J 6 bases, with 13 bases left between them. CDR3 sequence reads: CASSLGIGSGNIQYF. For the CDR3, the DNA is TGTGCCAGCAGCTTAGGCATCGGGAGCGGAAACATTCAGTACTTC. The full variable domain, rest sourced from reference TRBV7-6 and TRBJ2-4, is GAGVSQSPRYKVTKRGQDVALRCDPISGHVSLYWYRQALGQGPEFLTYFNYEAQQDKSGLPNDRFSAERPEGSISTLTIQRTEQRDSAMYRCASSLGIGSGNIQYFGAGTRLSVL.

In its sample, this clone was seen a few times. V usage is TRBV11-3 and J usage is TRBJ2-5; D may be TRBD1 or TRBD2 (5 bases each). Trimming left V 1 base short and J 5 bases short, with 11 bases between. The CDR3 is made up of 14 amino acids. Per the germline V gene, CDR1 is SGHNT and CDR2 is YENEEA. CDR3 residues: CASSLGGSLETQYF. CDR3 nucleotides: TGTGCCAGCAGCTTAGGGGGGAGCTTGGAGACCCAGTACTTC.

The rearrangement joins TRBV18 to TRBJ2-1; 7 bases align to TRBD2. Looked up from germline, CDR1 is KGHSH and CDR2 is LQKENI. The CDR3 sequence is 16 residues long. The J segment lost 5 bases and the V segment lost 3 bases, leaving 10 bases of the junction unmatched. Here the CDR3 reads CASSPTVGRENNEQFF. CDR3 DNA: TGTGCCAGCTCACCCACTGTTGGGCGGGAGAACAATGAGCAGTTCTTC.

This clone was seen a handful of times. The chain combines TRBV30 with TRBJ1-1, with D hard to call. CDR3 size: 13 residues. CDR1 is GTSNPN and CDR2 is SVGIG in the germline V gene (reference sequence). Between the trimmed V and J ends, which lost 4 bases and 5 bases, there was a span of 14 bases. The CDR3 is CAWKGSGVTEAFF. CDR3 sequence (DNA): TGTGCCTGGAAAGGCTCTGGGGTTACTGAAGCTTTCTTT.

The rearrangement links TRBV30 to TRBJ1-3, with D possibly TRBD1 on 5 matching bases. The CDR3 is made up of 15 amino acids. The ends were cut back, 6 bases at V and 2 bases at J, with 17 bases in the middle. Per the germline V gene, CDR1 is GTSNPN and CDR2 is SVGIG (reference sequence). CDR3 loop: CACPRAGTAGNTIYF. In nucleotides, the CDR3 is TGTGCCTGCCCACGAGCTGGGACGGCTGGAAACACCATATATTTT.

This clone was detected only a few times. The genes are TRBV6-7 and TRBJ1-5, with 9 bases lining up with TRBD1. TRBV6-7 is an ORF for which the function is uncertain. This CDR3 contains 15 residues. V was pared by 5 bases and J by 6 bases, with 8 bases of the junction left unmatched. The CDR3 loop reads CASSRGQGFSQPQHF. The CDR3 DNA sequence: TGTGCCAGCAGTCGGGGACAGGGATTTAGTCAGCCCCAGCATTTT.

The chain employs TRBV9 and TRBJ2-1; 9 nucleotides agree with TRBD2. The CDR3 is made up of 14 amino acids. Germline loops: CDR1 SGDLS, CDR2 YYNGEE. The V segment lost 0 bases and the J segment 5 bases; nucleotides outside the gene matches: 0. For the CDR3, the DNA is TGTGCCAGCAGCGTAGGACTAGCGGACAATGAGCAGTTCTTC. This sequence encodes CASSVGLADNEQFF.

The CDR3 is CASSLKGTHYGYTF. The CDR3 DNA reads as TGTGCCAGCAGCTTGAAAGGGACACACTATGGCTACACCTTC. This chain links TRBV11-3 with TRBJ1-2; TRBD1 might be the D (6 bases). This CDR3 contains 14 residues. CDR1 is SGHNT and CDR2 is YENEEA in the germline V gene. Deletions cut 3 bases from V and 3 bases from J, with 11 bases between.

The V and J genes are TRBV30 and TRBJ1-5; D perhaps matches TRBD1 (5 bases). There are 13 residues in the CDR3. V gave up 5 bases and J gave up 5 bases, with 13 bases separating them. The germline V gene has CDR1 GTSNPN and CDR2 SVGIG (reference sequence). CDR3 residues: CAWGTQLDQPQHF. As DNA, the CDR3 is TGTGCCTGGGGGACCCAACTCGATCAGCCCCAGCATTTT.

V and J are TRBV9 and TRBJ2-1; a possible D gene is TRBD1 (6 bases). CDR1 is SGDLS, CDR2 YYNGEE, per germline. Trimming shortened V by 0 bases and J by 0 bases, and 10 bases separated the two germline ends. This CDR3 spans 16 amino acids. The CDR3 sequence: CASSVGRGSSYNEQFF. The CDR3 DNA is TGTGCCAGCAGCGTAGGAAGGGGGAGCTCCTACAATGAGCAGTTCTTC.

This clone was picked up a small number of times. The chain's CDR3 is CASSYRRYNEQFF. DNA of the CDR3: TGTGCCAGCAGTTACCGCCGATACAATGAGCAGTTCTTC. The chain couples TRBV6-8 to TRBJ2-1; D unclear. With 2 bases removed from V and 4 bases from J, the gap between germline ends came to 6 bases. The CDR3 length is 13 residues. The germline V gene encodes CDR1 MNHGY and CDR2 SAAAGT.

The J gene is TRBJ1-2, the V gene TRBV25-1; D call uncertain. The CDR3 runs 13 residues. Trimming pared 2 bases from V and 4 bases from J, leaving 8 bases between. Per the germline V gene, CDR1 is MGHDK and CDR2 is SYGVNS. The CDR3: CASSEMGSYGYTF. CDR3 DNA sequence: TGTGCCAGCAGTGAAATGGGTTCCTATGGCTACACCTTC.

This sequence joins TRBV28 and TRBJ2-1; 8 bases match TRBD2. This CDR3 has 16 amino acids. The ends lost 3 bases at V and 3 bases at J; junction bases unmatched: 7. The germline V gene has CDR1 MDHEN and CDR2 SYDVKM. The CDR3 coding sequence is TGTGCCAGCAGTTTTGGTCCCAGCGGGAGCTACAATGAGCAGTTCTTC. Residues: CASSFGPSGSYNEQFF.

The gene calls are TRBV18 and TRBJ2-1, with 9 bases matching TRBD2. CDR1 is KGHSH, CDR2 LQKENI, per germline. The CDR3 has 17 residues. The ends lost 2 bases at V and 12 bases at J; junction bases unmatched: 17. CDR3 in amino acids: CASSPIISSGTDTVQFF. The DNA of the CDR3 is TGTGCCAGCTCACCAATAATTTCTAGCGGGACCGACACGGTGCAGTTCTTC. Full variable domain (remainder filled in from reference TRBV18 and TRBJ2-1): NAGVMQNPRHLVRRRGQEARLRCSPMKGHSHVYWYRQLPEEGLKFMVYLQKENIIDESGMPKERFSAEFPKEGPSILRIQQVVRGDSAAYFCASSPIISSGTDTVQFFGPGTRLTVL.

This chain connects TRBV23-1 to TRBJ2-1; 8 positions agree with TRBD1. TRBV23-1 is classed as an ORF, of uncertain function. The length of the CDR3 is 17 residues. The trim removed 2 bases at V and 6 bases at J, leaving 12 bases unmatched. CDR3 nucleotide sequence: TGCGCCAGCAGTCAAGTCACAAGGGGACAGGACTTCAATGAGCAGTTCTTC. Its translation: CASSQVTRGQDFNEQFF.